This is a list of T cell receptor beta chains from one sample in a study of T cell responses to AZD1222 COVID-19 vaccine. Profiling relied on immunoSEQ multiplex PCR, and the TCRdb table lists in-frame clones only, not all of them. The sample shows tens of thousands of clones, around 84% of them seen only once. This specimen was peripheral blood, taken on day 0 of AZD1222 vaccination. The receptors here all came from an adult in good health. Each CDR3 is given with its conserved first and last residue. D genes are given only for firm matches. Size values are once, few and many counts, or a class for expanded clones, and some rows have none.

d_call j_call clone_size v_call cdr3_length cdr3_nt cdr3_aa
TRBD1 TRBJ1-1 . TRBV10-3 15 TGTGCCATCAGTGAGGGACAGGCGACGAACACTGAAGCTTTCTTT CAISEGQATNTEAFF
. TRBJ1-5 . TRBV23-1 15 TGCGCCAGCAGTCAATCAGAAGGTCCCCCTCAGCCCCAGCATTTT CASSQSEGPPQPQHF
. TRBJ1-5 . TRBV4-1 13 TGCGCCAGCAGCCGCGATCCGGGGGGGCCCCAGCATTTT CASSRDPGGPQHF
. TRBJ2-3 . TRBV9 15 TGTGCCAGCAGCGTTAGCCCCCCGGTGACAGATACGCAGTATTTT CASSVSPPVTDTQYF
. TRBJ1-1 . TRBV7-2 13 TGTGCCAGCAACCCACAGGGGAACACTGAAGCTTTCTTT CASNPQGNTEAFF
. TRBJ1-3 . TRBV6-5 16 TGTGCCAGCAGTTACTCTCGCGAGAGCTCTGGAAACACCATATATTTT CASSYSRESSGNTIYF
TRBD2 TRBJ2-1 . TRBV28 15 TGTGCCAGCATTGGGGGGTCTAGCGGCCACAATGAGCAGTTCTTC CASIGGSSGHNEQFF
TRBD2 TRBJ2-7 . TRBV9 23 TGCCGGTGTCGAAGCCCGGTGCCAGCAGCGCTAGCGGGGGTTTTGGCCCCTGCTTCCGAGCAGTACTTC CRCRSPVPAALAGVLAPASEQYF
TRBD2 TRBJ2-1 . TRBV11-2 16 TGTGCCAGCAGCTCTTGGACTAGCGGGGGGTGCAATGAGCAGTTCTTC CASSSWTSGGCNEQFF
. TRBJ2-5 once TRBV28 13 TGTGCCAGCGCCATGGGGGCGGAGGAGACCCAGTACTTC CASAMGAEETQYF
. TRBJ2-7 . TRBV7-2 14 TGTGCCAGCATGCAGGGATATAGCTCCTACGAGCAGTACTTC CASMQGYSSYEQYF
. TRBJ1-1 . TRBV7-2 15 TGTGCCAGCAGCGTCTCCCGGTGGGGGAACACTGAAGCTTTCTTT CASSVSRWGNTEAFF
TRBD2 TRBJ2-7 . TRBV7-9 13 TGTGCCAGCAGAGAGGGACTAGAATACGAGCAGTACTTC CASREGLEYEQYF
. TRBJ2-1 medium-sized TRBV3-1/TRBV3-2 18 TGTGCCAGCAGCCAGGGTGAGGGTTGGGGCCTACTGAACAATGAGCAGTTCTTC CASSQGEGWGLLNNEQFF
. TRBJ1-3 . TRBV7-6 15 TGTGCCAGCAGCTCTGGGGCCTACTCTGGAAACACCATATATTTT CASSSGAYSGNTIYF
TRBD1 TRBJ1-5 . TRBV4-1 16 TGCGCCAGCAGCCCCGCATGGACAGGAACTAATCAGCCCCAGCATTTT CASSPAWTGTNQPQHF
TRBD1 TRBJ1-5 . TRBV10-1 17 TGCGCCAGCACCGTCCCGGGACAGTCCTATAGCAATCAGCCCCAGCATTTT CASTVPGQSYSNQPQHF
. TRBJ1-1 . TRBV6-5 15 TGTGCCAGCATCCGTATGACAGGTGGGAACACTGAAGCTTTCTTT CASIRMTGGNTEAFF
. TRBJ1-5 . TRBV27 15 TGTGCCAGCAGTCCAGCGGAGCGCAGCAATCAGCCCCAGCATTTT CASSPAERSNQPQHF
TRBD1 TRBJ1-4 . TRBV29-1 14 TGCAGCGTTCCGACGGGACAGGGGTCTGAAAAACTGTTTTTT CSVPTGQGSEKLFF
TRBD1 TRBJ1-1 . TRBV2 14 TGTGCCAGCAGTTATGACAGGGAGAGTACTGAAGCTTTCTTT CASSYDRESTEAFF
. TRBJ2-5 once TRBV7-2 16 TGTGCCAGCAGCCCTCAAGGGACGGGAAGGGGTGAGACCCAGTACTTC CASSPQGTGRGETQYF
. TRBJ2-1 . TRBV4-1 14 TGCGCCAGCAGCCAAGGACTGCGCAGCTATGAGCAGTTCTTC CASSQGLRSYEQFF
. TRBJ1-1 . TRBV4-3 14 TGCGCCAGCAGCCAAGAGGGGGGGAACACTGAAGCTTTCTTT CASSQEGGNTEAFF
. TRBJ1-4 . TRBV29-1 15 TGCAGCGTTGAAGTCCCACACAGCGTTAATGAAAAACTGTTTTTT CSVEVPHSVNEKLFF
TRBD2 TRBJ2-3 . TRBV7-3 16 TGTGCCAGCAGCCCCCGGCTAGCGGGGGCGGGAGATACGCAGTATTTT CASSPRLAGAGDTQYF
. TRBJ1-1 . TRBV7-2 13 TGTGCCAGCAGCTTTTCTGAGGACACTGAAGCTTTCTTT CASSFSEDTEAFF
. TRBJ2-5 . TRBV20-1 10 TGCAGTGCCAAACAAGAGACCCAGTACTTC CSAKQETQYF
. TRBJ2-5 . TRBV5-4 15 TGTGCCAGCAGCTTGGAAGGGGGTACCAAGAGAACCCAGTACTTC CASSLEGGTKRTQYF
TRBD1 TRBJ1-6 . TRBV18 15 TGTGCCAGCTCAGGGGACAGGACCTATAATTCACCCCTCCACTTT CASSGDRTYNSPLHF
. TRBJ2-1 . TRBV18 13 TGTGCCAGCTCACCACCGTCGGGGGGCGAGCAGTTCTTC CASSPPSGGEQFF
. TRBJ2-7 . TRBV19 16 TGTGCCAGTACGGCCAAGGGACAACTTGGATCCTACGAGCAGTACTTC CASTAKGQLGSYEQYF
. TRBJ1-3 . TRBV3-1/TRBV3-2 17 TGTGCCAGCAGCTCTTACCAACACCAGAGCTCTGGAAACACCATATATTTT CASSSYQHQSSGNTIYF
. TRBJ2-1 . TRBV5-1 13 TGCGCCAGCAGCTTGGGGCCCTACAATGAGCAGTTCTTC CASSLGPYNEQFF
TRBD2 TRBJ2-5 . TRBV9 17 TGTGCCAGCAGCGTAGCTCTAACTAGCGGGGTCTGGGAGACCCAGTACTTC CASSVALTSGVWETQYF
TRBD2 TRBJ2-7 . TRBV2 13 TGTGCCAGCAGTGCTAGCGGCTCCTACGAGCAGTACTTC CASSASGSYEQYF
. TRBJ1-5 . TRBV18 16 TGTGCCAGCTCACCACCCGCCGGGATGGGCAATCAGCCCCAGCATTTT CASSPPAGMGNQPQHF
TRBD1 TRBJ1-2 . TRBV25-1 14 TGTGCCAGCAGTGAATTAAGGACAGGGGCTCCATACACCTTC CASSELRTGAPYTF
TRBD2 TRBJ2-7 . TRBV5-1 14 TGCGCCAGCAGACCCGGACTAGCGGACTACGAGCAGTACTTC CASRPGLADYEQYF
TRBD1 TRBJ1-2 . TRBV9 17 TGTGCCAGCAGCGACCCCCGGGATGCAGGGGGGGTGAAGGGCTACACCTTC CASSDPRDAGGVKGYTF
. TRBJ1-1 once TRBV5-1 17 TGCGCCAGCAGCCTGGCTAGGGTTAAACTTCAGGCGAGTGAAGCTTTCTTT CASSLARVKLQASEAFF